These 16 T cell receptor beta chains share one sample of origin, sequenced in a study of monozygotic twins with inflammatory bowel disease. Using the 5' RACE reads, TCRdb records one entry per CDR3 protein without DNA. This sample contains fewer than 550,000 distinct CDR3 sequences. Material for sequencing was blood. The receptor set was obtained from a human donor with ulcerative colitis or Crohn's disease, or a healthy co-twin of an affected twin (not recorded which).

The chain carries TRBV6-5 and TRBJ2-5; TCRdb's D call, TRBD1, is unchecked because there is no DNA. Germline CDR1 is MNHEY and CDR2 is SVGAGI. The CDR3 covers 16 residues. The chain's CDR3 is CASSYDYVGGQETQYF.

This chain connects TRBV4-3 to TRBJ2-3; TCRdb indicates TRBD2, and absent DNA this call remains unverified. Looked up from germline, CDR1 is LGHNA and CDR2 is YSLEER. The CDR3 consists of 17 residues. This chain's CDR3 is CASSQVPLAGATDTQYF.

The chain has TRBV6-2 or TRBV6-3 and TRBJ2-5; TCRdb proposes TRBD2, but this gene call is untestable without DNA. The CDR3 runs to 14 residues. Germline loops: CDR1 MNHEY, CDR2 SVGEGT. The CDR3 region is CASTAGGRKETQYF.

The V call is TRBV5-1, the J call TRBJ1-2; TCRdb proposes TRBD1, but this gene call is untestable without DNA. Germline V gene sequence: CDR1 SGHRS, CDR2 YFSETQ. This CDR3 comprises 12 residues. The CDR3 loop reads CASSRDRIGYTF.

The V call is TRBV12-3 or TRBV12-4, the J call TRBJ2-2. The CDR3 covers 14 residues. This CDR3 is CASSLLASTGELFF.

The chain couples TRBV5-1 to TRBJ1-1. Germline CDR1 reads SGHRS; CDR2 reads YFSETQ. This CDR3 is 15 amino acids long. CDR3 protein: CASSPDEGRGTEAFF.

CDR3 residues: CASSLVENTGELFF. This chain links TRBV7-2 with TRBJ2-2. The CDR3 extends over 14 amino acids. The V gene's germline CDR1 is SGHTA and CDR2 FQGNSA. The full variable domain, rest sourced from reference TRBV7-2 and TRBJ2-2, is GAGVSQSPSNKVTEKGKDVELRCDPISGHTALYWYRQSLGQGLEFLIYFQGNSAPDKSGLPSDRFSAERTGGSVSTLTIQRTQQEDSAVYLCASSLVENTGELFFGEGSRLTVL.

CDR3 sequence: CASSEGRGQPQHF. The rearrangement uses TRBV7-2 and TRBJ1-5. Germline V lookup: CDR1 SGHTA, CDR2 FQGNSA. The CDR3 sequence is 13 residues long.

This rearrangement joins TRBV7-9 to TRBJ1-2; no DNA is available, so the TRBD1 call from TCRdb remains unchecked. This CDR3 is built from 13 residues. Germline V gene sequence: CDR1 SEHNR, CDR2 FQNEAQ (reference sequence). This chain's CDR3 is CASSFGQGHGYTF.

CDR3 sequence: CASSSGTRGTDNEQFF. The V call is TRBV11-1, the J call TRBJ2-1; TCRdb calls TRBD1, which cannot be checked without DNA. The germline gives CDR1 SGHAT, CDR2 FQDESV (reference sequence). The CDR3 has 16 residues.

This chain joins TRBV7-2 and TRBJ2-7; the D call from TCRdb, TRBD2, cannot be confirmed without DNA. The CDR3 covers 16 residues. Germline loops: CDR1 SGHTA, CDR2 FQGNSA. CDR3 in amino acids: CASSLARTALLYEQYF.

This chain joins TRBV25-1 and TRBJ1-6. Germline assignment: CDR1 MGHDK and CDR2 SYGVNS. The CDR3 is 12 amino acids. The CDR3 reads CASSAGDSPLHF.

The chain employs TRBV28 and TRBJ2-2; no DNA is available, so the TRBD1 call from TCRdb remains unchecked. The CDR3 length is 15 residues. From germline, CDR1 is MDHEN and CDR2 SYDVKM. The CDR3 reads CASSPGTLNPGELFF.

V gene TRBV3-1 combines with J gene TRBJ2-1; with no DNA, the TCRdb D assignment of TRBD2 cannot be verified. Germline CDR1 and CDR2: LGHDT and YNNKEL (reference sequence). The CDR3 has 12 amino acids. CDR3 residues: CASSQRANEQFF.

This sequence joins TRBV29-1 and TRBJ2-1. The V gene's germline CDR1 is SQVTM and CDR2 ANQGSEA. This CDR3 has 14 amino acids. CDR3 protein: CSVARGSSYNEQFF.

This chain links TRBV20-1 with TRBJ2-4; without DNA, the TCRdb call of TRBD2 cannot be checked. Germline V gives CDR1 DFQATT, CDR2 SNEGSKA (reference sequence). The CDR3 has 14 amino acids. The CDR3 sequence is CSAPRAGGQNIQYF.